This T cell receptor (beta chain) was retrieved from a study of prognosis after radiotherapy for stage I lung cancer. Study-wide background: In 15 or so patients the disease was a newly diagnosed primary stage I lung tumor, whereas about 5 had oligometastatic NSCLC following surgical resection of the primary tumor. Medical inoperability was considered to apply to all enrolled non-small cell lung cancer patients.

The study's findings and limits: The number of unique TCR clones went down after stereotactic body radiation therapy, with a median of about 10,000 versus 6,900.

Trimming pared 0 bases from V and 4 bases from J, leaving 9 bases between. CDR3 size: 15 residues. The germline gives CDR1 MRHNA, CDR2 SNTAGT. Of note for this clonotype: The antigen is unknown.

Multiplex PCR, run in two rounds, amplified TCR beta CDR3 from genomic DNA. Gene-specific TRBV and TRBJ primers were used in PCR round one. Universal primers drove the second round of PCR amplification. TCRdb ran MiXCR on the multiplex PCR reads and lists one entry per CDR3 protein. Among fewer than 40,000 distinct CDR3 sequences listed, 30% to 35% were seen once. This specimen was PBMCs, taken before or after stereotactic body radiation therapy (not recorded which). V usage is TRBV6-4 and J usage is TRBJ2-2; maybe TRBD2 (6 bases). The TCR comes from a donor aged 50 or older with non-small cell lung cancer. The CDR3 DNA reads TGTGCCAGCAGTGACTCTAGCGGCGGCACCGGGGAGCTGTTTTTT. This translates into CASSDSSGGTGELFF.